The clone carrying this TCR beta chain has a count of ten or more. This record belongs to a study of T-cell reconstitution after alpha-beta-depleted transplantation in children. Unique molecular identifiers were incorporated into the prepared TCRbeta library. TCRdb independently ran MiXCR on the PCR reads; one entry per CDR3 protein. This sample has hundreds of thousands of distinct CDR3 sequences, with 16% found just once. The CDR3 loop spans 15 amino acids. Trimming shortened V by 6 bases and J by 5 bases, and 16 bases separated the two germline ends. Germline V CDR1 and CDR2: MNHNS, SASEGT. This rearrangement joins TRBV6-1 to TRBJ1-4; D gene unclear. The sample consisted of PBMCs from the stem cell graft donor, taken from the stem cell graft. The receptor was isolated from a human donor who donated a stem cell graft to a child with acute myeloid leukemia. The CDR3 sequence is CASSPPPPGNEKLFF. The CDR3 DNA is TGTGCCAGCAGCCCTCCGCCTCCCGGGAATGAAAAACTGTTTTTT.